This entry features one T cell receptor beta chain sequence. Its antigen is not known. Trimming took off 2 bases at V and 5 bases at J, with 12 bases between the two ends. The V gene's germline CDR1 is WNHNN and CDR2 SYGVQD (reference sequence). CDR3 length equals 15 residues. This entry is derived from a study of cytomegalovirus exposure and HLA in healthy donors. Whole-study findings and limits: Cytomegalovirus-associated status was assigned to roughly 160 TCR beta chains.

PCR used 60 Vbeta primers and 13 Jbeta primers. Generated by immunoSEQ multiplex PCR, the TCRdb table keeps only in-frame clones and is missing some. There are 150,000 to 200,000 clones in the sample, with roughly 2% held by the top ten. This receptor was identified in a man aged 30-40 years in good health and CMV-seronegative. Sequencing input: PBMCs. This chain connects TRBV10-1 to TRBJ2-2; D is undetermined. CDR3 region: CASSEVTGRTGELFF. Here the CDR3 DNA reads TGCGCCAGCAGTGAGGTAACTGGTCGGACCGGGGAGCTGTTTTTT.